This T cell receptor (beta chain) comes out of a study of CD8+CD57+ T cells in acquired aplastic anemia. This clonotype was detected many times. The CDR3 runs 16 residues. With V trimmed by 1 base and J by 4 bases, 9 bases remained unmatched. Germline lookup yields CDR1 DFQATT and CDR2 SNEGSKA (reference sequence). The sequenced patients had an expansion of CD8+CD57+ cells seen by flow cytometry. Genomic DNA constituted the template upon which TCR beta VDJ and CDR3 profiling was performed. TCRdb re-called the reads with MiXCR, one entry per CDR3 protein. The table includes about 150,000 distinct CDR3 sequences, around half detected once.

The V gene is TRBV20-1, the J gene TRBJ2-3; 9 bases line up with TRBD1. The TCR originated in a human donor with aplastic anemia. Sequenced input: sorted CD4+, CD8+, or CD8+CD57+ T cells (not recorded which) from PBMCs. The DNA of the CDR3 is TGCAGTGCTAGAGGAGAGGGGACAGGGCACCCAGATACGCAGTATTTT. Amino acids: CSARGEGTGHPDTQYF.